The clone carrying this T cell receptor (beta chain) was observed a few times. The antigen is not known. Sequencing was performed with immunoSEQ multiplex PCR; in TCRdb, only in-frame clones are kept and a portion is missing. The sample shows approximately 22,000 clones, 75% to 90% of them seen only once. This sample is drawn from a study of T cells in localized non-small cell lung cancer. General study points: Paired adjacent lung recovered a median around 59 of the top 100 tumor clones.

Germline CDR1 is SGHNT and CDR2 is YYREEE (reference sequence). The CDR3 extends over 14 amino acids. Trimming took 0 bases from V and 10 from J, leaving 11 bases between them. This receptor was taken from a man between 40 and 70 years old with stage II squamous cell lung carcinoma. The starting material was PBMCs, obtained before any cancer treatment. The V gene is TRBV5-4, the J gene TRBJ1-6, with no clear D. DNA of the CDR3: TGTGCCAGCAGCTTGGACAGAGCGGGGTCACCCCTCCACTTT. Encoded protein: CASSLDRAGSPLHF.